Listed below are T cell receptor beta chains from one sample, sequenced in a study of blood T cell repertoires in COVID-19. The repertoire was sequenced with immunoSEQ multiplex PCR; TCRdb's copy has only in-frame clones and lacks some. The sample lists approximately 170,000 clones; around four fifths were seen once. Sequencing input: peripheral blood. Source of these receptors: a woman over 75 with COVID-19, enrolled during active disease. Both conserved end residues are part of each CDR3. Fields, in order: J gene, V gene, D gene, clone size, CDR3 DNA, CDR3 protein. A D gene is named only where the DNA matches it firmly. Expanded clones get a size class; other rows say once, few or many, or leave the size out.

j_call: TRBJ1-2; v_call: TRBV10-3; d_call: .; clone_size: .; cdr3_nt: TGTGCCATCAGTGGGGCAGGCAACTATGGCTACACCTTC; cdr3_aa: CAISGAGNYGYTF
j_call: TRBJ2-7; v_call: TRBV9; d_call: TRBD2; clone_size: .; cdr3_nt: TGTGCCAGCAGCGTAGGTGGGGAGGGCTACGAGCAGTACTTC; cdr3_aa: CASSVGGEGYEQYF
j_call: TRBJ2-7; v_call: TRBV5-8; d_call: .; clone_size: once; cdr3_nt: TGTGCCAGCAGCTTGGGGGGCCCGTACTACTACGAGCAGTACTTC; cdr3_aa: CASSLGGPYYYEQYF
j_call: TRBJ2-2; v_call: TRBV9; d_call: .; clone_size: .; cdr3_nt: TGTGCCAGCAGCGCGGACAGTTGGGGGGAGCTGTTTTTT; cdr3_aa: CASSADSWGELFF
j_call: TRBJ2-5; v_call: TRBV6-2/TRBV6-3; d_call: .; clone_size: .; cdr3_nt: TGTGCCAGCAGTCGCAGGGAAGAGACCCAGTACTTC; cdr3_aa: CASSRREETQYF
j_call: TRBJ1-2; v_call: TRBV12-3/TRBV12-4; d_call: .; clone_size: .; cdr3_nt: TGTGCCAGCACTACCGACACAAACTATGGCTACACCTTC; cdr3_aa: CASTTDTNYGYTF
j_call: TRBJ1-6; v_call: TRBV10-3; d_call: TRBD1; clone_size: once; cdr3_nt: TGTGCCATCAGTCCACAGGGACAGGAATCCTATAATTCACCCCTCCACTTT; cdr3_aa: CAISPQGQESYNSPLHF
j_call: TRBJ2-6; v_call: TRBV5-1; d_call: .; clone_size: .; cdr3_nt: TGCGCCAGCAGCCCGACGGGGGCTGGGGCCAACGTCCTGACTTTC; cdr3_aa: CASSPTGAGANVLTF
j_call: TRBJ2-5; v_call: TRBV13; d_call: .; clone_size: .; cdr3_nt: TGTGCCAGCAGCTTAGGCTCTCCAGGGGAGACCCAGTACTTC; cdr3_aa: CASSLGSPGETQYF
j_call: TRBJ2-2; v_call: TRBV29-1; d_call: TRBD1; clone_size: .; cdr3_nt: TGCAGCGCCGACAGGGGATGGAACACCGGGGAGCTGTTTTTT; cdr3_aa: CSADRGWNTGELFF
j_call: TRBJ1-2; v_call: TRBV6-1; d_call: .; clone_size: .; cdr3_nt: TGTGCCAGCAGTGCCGGGGGGGCTGGGGGAAACTATGGCTACACCTTC; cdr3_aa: CASSAGGAGGNYGYTF
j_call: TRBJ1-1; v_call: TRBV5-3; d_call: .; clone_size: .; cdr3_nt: TGTGCCAGAAAAGAGTCTGGTTGCACTGAAGCTTTCTTT; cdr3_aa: CARKESGCTEAFF
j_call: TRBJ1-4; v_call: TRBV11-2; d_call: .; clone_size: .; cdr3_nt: TGTGCCAGCAGCCCGAGCGGTGCGGCGGGTAGTGAAAAACTGTTTTTT; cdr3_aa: CASSPSGAAGSEKLFF
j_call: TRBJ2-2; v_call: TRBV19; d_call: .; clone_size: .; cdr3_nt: TGTGCCAGTACCGCCGGGGTCACCGGGGAGCTGTTTTTT; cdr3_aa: CASTAGVTGELFF
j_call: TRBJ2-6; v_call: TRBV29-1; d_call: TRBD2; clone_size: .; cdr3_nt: TGCAGCGTGGGGGGACTAGCGGGAGGCTTTGGGGCCAACGTCCTGACTTTC; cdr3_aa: CSVGGLAGGFGANVLTF
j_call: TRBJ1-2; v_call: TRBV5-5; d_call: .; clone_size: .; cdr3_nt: TGTGCCAGCAGCTTGGGCCCCTCCGGACAGTCTCACTATGGCTACACCTTC; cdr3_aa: CASSLGPSGQSHYGYTF
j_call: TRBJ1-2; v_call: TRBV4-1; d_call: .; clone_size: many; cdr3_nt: TGCGCCAGCAGCCAAGATACGGCCTCTGGGAGCTATGGCTACACCTTC; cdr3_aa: CASSQDTASGSYGYTF
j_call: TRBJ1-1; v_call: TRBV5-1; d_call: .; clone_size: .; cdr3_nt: TGCGCCAGCAGCTATACCCCAATGAGGAACACTGAAGCTTTCTTT; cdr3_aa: CASSYTPMRNTEAFF
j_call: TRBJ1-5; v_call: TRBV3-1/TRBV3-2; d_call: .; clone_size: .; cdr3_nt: TGTGCCAGCAGCCAAGACGGAGGCCATCAGCCCCAGCATTTT; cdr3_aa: CASSQDGGHQPQHF
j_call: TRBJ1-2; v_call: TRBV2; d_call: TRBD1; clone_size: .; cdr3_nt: TGTGCCAGCATAGAAGCCGGGGGACAGGGGGCCTTTGGCTACACCTTC; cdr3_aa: CASIEAGGQGAFGYTF
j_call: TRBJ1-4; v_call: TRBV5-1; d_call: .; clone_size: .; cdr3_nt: TGCGCCAGCAGCTTGGCTGCGGGACCGCAAAATGAAAAACTGTTTTTT; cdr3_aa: CASSLAAGPQNEKLFF
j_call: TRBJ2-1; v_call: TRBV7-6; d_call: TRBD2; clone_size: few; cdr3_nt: TGTGCCAGCAGCTTACAGTACGCGGGGGGGTACAATGAGCAGTTCTTC; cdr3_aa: CASSLQYAGGYNEQFF
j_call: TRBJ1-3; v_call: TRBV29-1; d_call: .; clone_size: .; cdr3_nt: TGCAGCGTTGAAGATCTAGTTGGCGGGGAGAGCTCTGGAAACACCATATATTTT; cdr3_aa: CSVEDLVGGESSGNTIYF
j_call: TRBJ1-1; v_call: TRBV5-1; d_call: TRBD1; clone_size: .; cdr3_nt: TGCGCCAGCAGCCAACCCAGGGGGCGCGGCACTGAAGCTTTCTTT; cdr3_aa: CASSQPRGRGTEAFF
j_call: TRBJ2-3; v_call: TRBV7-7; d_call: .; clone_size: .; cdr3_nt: TGTGCTAGCAGCTTAGGAATAGGGGGCACAGATACGCAGTATTTT; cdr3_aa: CASSLGIGGTDTQYF
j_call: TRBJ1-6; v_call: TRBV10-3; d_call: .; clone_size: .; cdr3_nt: TGTGCCATCAGTGACCGTACAGGGTATTCACCCCTCCACTTT; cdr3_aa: CAISDRTGYSPLHF
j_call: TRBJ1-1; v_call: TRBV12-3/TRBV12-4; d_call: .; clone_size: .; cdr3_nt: TGTGCCAGCAGCCCCGGGACTGAAGCTTTCTTT; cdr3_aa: CASSPGTEAFF
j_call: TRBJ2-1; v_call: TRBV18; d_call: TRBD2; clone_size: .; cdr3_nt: TGTGCCAGCTCACCTACACTAGCGGGAGGGCGTAATGAGCAGTTCTTC; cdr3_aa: CASSPTLAGGRNEQFF
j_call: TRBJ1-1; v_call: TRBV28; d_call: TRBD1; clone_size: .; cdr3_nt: TGTGCCAGCAGTCCGGGACAGGGCCTCACTGAAGCTTTCTTT; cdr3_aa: CASSPGQGLTEAFF
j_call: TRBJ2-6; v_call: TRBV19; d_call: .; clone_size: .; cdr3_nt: TGTGCCAGTAGTGGGGTGGAGGGTCTGGCTGGGGCCAACGTCCTGACTTTC; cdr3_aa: CASSGVEGLAGANVLTF
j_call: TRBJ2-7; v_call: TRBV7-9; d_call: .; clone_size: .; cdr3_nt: TGTGCCAGCAGCTTAACGCCGCAGGGCTGGACCTCACACGAGCAGTACTTC; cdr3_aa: CASSLTPQGWTSHEQYF
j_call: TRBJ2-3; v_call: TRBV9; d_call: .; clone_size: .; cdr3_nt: TGTGCCAGCAGCGTAGGTCTACCAGATACGCAGTATTTT; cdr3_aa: CASSVGLPDTQYF
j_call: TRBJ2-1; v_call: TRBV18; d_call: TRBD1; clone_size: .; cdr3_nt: TGTGCCAGCTCTCAGGGGGACAGGGCGAGATTTGAGCAGTTCTTC; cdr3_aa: CASSQGDRARFEQFF
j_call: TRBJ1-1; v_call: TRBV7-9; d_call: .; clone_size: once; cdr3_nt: TGTGCCAGCAGCCGTGCCTCAGGGAACACTGAAGCTTTCTTT; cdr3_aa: CASSRASGNTEAFF
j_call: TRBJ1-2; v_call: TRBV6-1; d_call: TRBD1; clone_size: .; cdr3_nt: TGTGCCAGCAGTGAGACAGGGAAGGACTACACCTTC; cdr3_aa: CASSETGKDYTF
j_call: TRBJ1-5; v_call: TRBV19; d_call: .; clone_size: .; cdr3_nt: TGTGCCAGTAGTAAGGCGGAAAGGCAGCCCCAGCATTTT; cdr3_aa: CASSKAERQPQHF
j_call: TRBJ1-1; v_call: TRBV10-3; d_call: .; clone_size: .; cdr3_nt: TGTGCCATCAGTGAGGCCGGGATGAACACTGAAGCTTTCTTT; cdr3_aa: CAISEAGMNTEAFF
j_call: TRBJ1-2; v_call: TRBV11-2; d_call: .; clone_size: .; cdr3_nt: TGTGCCAGCAGCTTAGTTGGAGTGGATGGCTACACCTTC; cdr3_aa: CASSLVGVDGYTF
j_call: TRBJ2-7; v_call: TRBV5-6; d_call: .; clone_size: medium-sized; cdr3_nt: TGTGCCAGCAGCCCAAACCCAGGGTCCTACGAGCAGTACTTC; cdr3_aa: CASSPNPGSYEQYF
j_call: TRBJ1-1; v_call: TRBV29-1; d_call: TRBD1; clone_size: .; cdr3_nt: TGCAGCGCCGGGACAGGGCTTGAGAACACTGAAGCTTTCTTT; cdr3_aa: CSAGTGLENTEAFF
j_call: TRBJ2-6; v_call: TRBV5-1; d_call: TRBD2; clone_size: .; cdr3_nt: TGCGCCAGCAGCTTGGGACTAGCGAGGGGACTCTCTGGGGCCAACGTCCTGACTTTC; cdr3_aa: CASSLGLARGLSGANVLTF
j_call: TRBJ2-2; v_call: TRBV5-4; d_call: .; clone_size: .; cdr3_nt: TGTGCCAGCAGGACTCGCGACGCGAACACCGGGGAGCTGTTTTTT; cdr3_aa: CASRTRDANTGELFF
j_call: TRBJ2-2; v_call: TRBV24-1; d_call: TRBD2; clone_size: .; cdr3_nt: TGTGCCACCAGTGATTTGCGAGCGGGATCTTTAAACACCGGGGAGCTGTTTTTT; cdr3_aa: CATSDLRAGSLNTGELFF